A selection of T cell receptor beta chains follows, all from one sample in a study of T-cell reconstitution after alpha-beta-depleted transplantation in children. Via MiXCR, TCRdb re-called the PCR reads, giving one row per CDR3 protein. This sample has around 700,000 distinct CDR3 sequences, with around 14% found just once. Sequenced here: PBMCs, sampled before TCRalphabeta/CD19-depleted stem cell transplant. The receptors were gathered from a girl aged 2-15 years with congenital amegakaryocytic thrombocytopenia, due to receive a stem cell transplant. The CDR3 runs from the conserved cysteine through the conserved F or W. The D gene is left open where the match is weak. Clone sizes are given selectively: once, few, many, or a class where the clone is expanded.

TGTGCCAGCTCAGCGGACAGGGCCACTGGAAACACCATATATTTT | CASSADRATGNTIYF | TRBJ1-3 | TRBD1 | TRBV18 | many
TGCAGTGCTTTTACCGGGACTAGCGGGAGCTATGAGCAGTTCTTC | CSAFTGTSGSYEQFF | TRBJ2-1 | TRBD2 | TRBV20-1 | many
TGCACCAGCAGCTTGGAGACGGGACTGGGCGGGGAGCTGTTTTTT | CTSSLETGLGGELFF | TRBJ2-2 | NA | TRBV5-1 | NA
TGCAGTGCAAAATCCACTTTGGGGAGCAGCACAGATACGCAGTATTTT | CSAKSTLGSSTDTQYF | TRBJ2-3 | NA | TRBV20-1 | many
TGTGCCAGCAGTGAAGAAAGAAGGGAGCAGTTCTTC | CASSEERREQFF | TRBJ2-1 | NA | TRBV2 | many
TGCGCCAGCAGCACAGGGGAAACGACTAATGAAAAACTGTTTTTT | CASSTGETTNEKLFF | TRBJ1-4 | TRBD1 | TRBV5-1 | few
TGCAGTGCTAGAGATCGGGGACACCTTCTGCACGAGCAGTACTTC | CSARDRGHLLHEQYF | TRBJ2-7 | NA | TRBV20-1 | many
TGCGCCAGCAGCCTCCTACTAGGGACAGATACGCAGTATTTT | CASSLLLGTDTQYF | TRBJ2-3 | NA | TRBV5-1 | many
TGTGCCAGCAGCTTGTTGGTCAACCTCGGAGATACGCAGTATTTT | CASSLLVNLGDTQYF | TRBJ2-3 | NA | TRBV5-5 | few
TGCAGCGTTGAAAGAACGGACAGAAACTACGAGCAGTACTTC | CSVERTDRNYEQYF | TRBJ2-7 | NA | TRBV29-1 | NA
TGTGCCAGCAGCATGACAGGGGCGGACGGCTACACCTTC | CASSMTGADGYTF | TRBJ1-2 | TRBD1 | TRBV7-9 | many
TGCGCCAGCACCTTTAGGACAGGGGGTGTTCTCCCCAAACTTACAGATACGCAGTATTTT | CASTFRTGGVLPKLTDTQYF | TRBJ2-3 | TRBD1 | TRBV5-1 | NA
TGTGCCAGCAGACGCGGGAGTGGTGAGCAGTTCTTC | CASRRGSGEQFF | TRBJ2-1 | TRBD2 | TRBV28 | few
TGTGCCAGCGGGGGACTGGGTAGGGATGAGCAGTTCTTC | CASGGLGRDEQFF | TRBJ2-1 | NA | TRBV12-3/TRBV12-4 | few
TGTGCCAGCAGCGTAGAGGGTTGGGGAGAAAACGAGCAGTACTTC | CASSVEGWGENEQYF | TRBJ2-7 | NA | TRBV9 | many
TGCGCCAGCAGCTTGGCCGTGGCTAGCGGGAGGGCCGGCAATGAGCAGTTCTTC | CASSLAVASGRAGNEQFF | TRBJ2-1 | TRBD2 | TRBV5-1 | few
TGCGCCAGCAGCTTGGGTCCGGGACAGGGGGCGAACATTCAGTACTTC | CASSLGPGQGANIQYF | TRBJ2-4 | TRBD1 | TRBV5-1 | NA
TGTGCCAGCAGCCCTCGCGTCGGGGAGCTGTTTTTT | CASSPRVGELFF | TRBJ2-2 | NA | TRBV27 | few
TGCGCCAGCAGCTATCAGGGGGCCGAGCAGTTCTTC | CASSYQGAEQFF | TRBJ2-1 | TRBD1 | TRBV5-1 | many
TGCGCCAGCAGCTTGGAAACAGGGGATTCTGGTGAGCAGTACTTC | CASSLETGDSGEQYF | TRBJ2-7 | TRBD1 | TRBV5-1 | many
TGCGCCAGCAGCTCGCTCGTAATTAGCGAGAGAGTGGGCAATGAGCAGTTCTTC | CASSSLVISERVGNEQFF | TRBJ2-1 | NA | TRBV5-1 | few
TGCGCCAGCAGCTTCACGGACTCTGGAAACACCATATATTTT | CASSFTDSGNTIYF | TRBJ1-3 | NA | TRBV5-1 | many
TGCAGTGCTAGGAGCTTGGGGGACAGCCACGAGAACACCGGGGAGCTGTTTTTT | CSARSLGDSHENTGELFF | TRBJ2-2 | TRBD1 | TRBV20-1 | many
TGTGCCACCAGCAGAGATAGTAGGGTCAATGAGCAGTTCTTC | CATSRDSRVNEQFF | TRBJ2-1 | NA | TRBV15 | few
TGTGCCAGCAGTTTAGGGAGCGTCAGGGTCAATGAGCAGTTCTTC | CASSLGSVRVNEQFF | TRBJ2-1 | NA | TRBV12-3/TRBV12-4 | NA
TGTGCCAGCAGTTTAATTAACCCAAACTCTGGGGCCAACGTCCTGACTTTC | CASSLINPNSGANVLTF | TRBJ2-6 | NA | TRBV27 | NA
TGCGCCAGCAGCTCAAACAACAATGAGCAGTTCTTC | CASSSNNNEQFF | TRBJ2-1 | NA | TRBV4-1 | many
TGCGCCAGCAGCTCGGACAGGGATGACGAGCAGTACTTC | CASSSDRDDEQYF | TRBJ2-7 | TRBD1 | TRBV5-1 | many
TGTGCCAGCAGCTTAGGGTTTGCTGGGGGAGATACGCAGTATTTT | CASSLGFAGGDTQYF | TRBJ2-3 | NA | TRBV7-2 | NA
TGTGCCAGCACCCAATTTACAGGGAACACCGGGGAGCTGTTTTTT | CASTQFTGNTGELFF | TRBJ2-2 | NA | TRBV7-9 | NA
TGTGCCACCAGCAGCCTAGCGGGATCTTACGAGCAGTACTTC | CATSSLAGSYEQYF | TRBJ2-7 | TRBD2 | TRBV15 | NA
TGTGCCACCAGGAGTCACACGCAGTATTTT | CATRSHTQYF | TRBJ2-3 | NA | TRBV12-3/TRBV12-4 | few
TGCAGTGCTAGTTGGCGTACCTACGAGCAGTACTTC | CSASWRTYEQYF | TRBJ2-7 | NA | TRBV20-1 | many
TGTGCCAGCAGTTTAGTGGGTTTCTACGAGCAGTACTTC | CASSLVGFYEQYF | TRBJ2-7 | NA | TRBV12-3/TRBV12-4 | NA
TGTGCCAGCAGTCGACAGGGTGTCTACAATGAGCAGTTCTTC | CASSRQGVYNEQFF | TRBJ2-1 | TRBD1 | TRBV7-9 | once
TGCGCCAGCAGCTTGAGGTTCACAGGACAGGGAGACGTCCTGACTTTC | CASSLRFTGQGDVLTF | TRBJ2-6 | TRBD1 | TRBV5-1 | few
TGCGCCAGCAGCACGGCGACAGGGGCGGCCTACAATGAGCAGTTCTTC | CASSTATGAAYNEQFF | TRBJ2-1 | TRBD1 | TRBV5-1 | few
TGTGCCAGCAGTTTGCTGACCGTCAAAAACATTCAGTACTTC | CASSLLTVKNIQYF | TRBJ2-4 | NA | TRBV28 | many
TGCAGTGCGGAACCCTCGGGGCCCACTGAAGCTTTCTTT | CSAEPSGPTEAFF | TRBJ1-1 | NA | TRBV20-1 | many
TGTGCCAGCAGTTTAACCCTTAGGGTTCAGTACTTC | CASSLTLRVQYF | TRBJ2-4 | NA | TRBV28 | many
TGTGCCAGCAGCTTAGACCCAGGACACTGGTGGTATTTT | CASSLDPGHWWYF | TRBJ2-3 | NA | TRBV7-2 | many
TGTGCCAGCAGCCCGGGGGGGACTAATCAGCCCCAGCATTTT | CASSPGGTNQPQHF | TRBJ1-5 | NA | TRBV7-9 | NA
TGTGCCAGCAGGCCGGGACTAGCGAACAATGAGCAGTTCTTC | CASRPGLANNEQFF | TRBJ2-1 | TRBD2 | TRBV12-3/TRBV12-4 | many
TGCAGTGCTAGAGAAGGCGTAACAGGGAAGCAGTACTTC | CSAREGVTGKQYF | TRBJ2-7 | NA | TRBV20-1 | many
TGCAGCGTGGGACTAGCGGGAGTAGTAGATACGCAGTATTTT | CSVGLAGVVDTQYF | TRBJ2-3 | TRBD2 | TRBV29-1 | few
TGTGCCAGCAGCTTACTCAGGGCCAGCTCCTACAATGAGCAGTTCTTC | CASSLLRASSYNEQFF | TRBJ2-1 | NA | TRBV11-2 | NA
TGCAGCGTGATCGTGGGGACAGGGTCCCAGCATTTT | CSVIVGTGSQHF | TRBJ1-5 | TRBD1 | TRBV29-1 | few
TGTGCCGCCTACTTAGCATTAGCGGGAGCCGGGGAGACCCAGTACTTC | CAAYLALAGAGETQYF | TRBJ2-5 | TRBD2 | TRBV12-3/TRBV12-4 | NA
TGTGCCAGCGTTCAGGGACAGGGTCCCTACGAGCAGTACTTC | CASVQGQGPYEQYF | TRBJ2-7 | TRBD1 | TRBV6-5 | few
TGCAGTGCAAGACGGCTAGCGGGAAAAAGCTCCTACAATGAGCAGTTCTTC | CSARRLAGKSSYNEQFF | TRBJ2-1 | TRBD2 | TRBV20-1 | many
TGTGCCAGCAGCGCCCAGACTAGCGGGATTCCCTACGAGCAGTACTTC | CASSAQTSGIPYEQYF | TRBJ2-7 | TRBD2 | TRBV7-2 | few
TGTGCCAGCAGACAACAGGGCTCTGGAAACACCATATATTTT | CASRQQGSGNTIYF | TRBJ1-3 | NA | TRBV12-3/TRBV12-4 | few
TGTGCCAGCAGCCTAGGCATACGGGACATTCAGTACTTC | CASSLGIRDIQYF | TRBJ2-4 | NA | TRBV7-8 | NA
TGCAGTGCTAGAGACCGGGGGACGGTGGACATTCAGTACTTC | CSARDRGTVDIQYF | TRBJ2-4 | NA | TRBV20-1 | many
TGTGCCAGCAGTCCCCCTCCGGGGGGGGCCAACGTCCTGACTTTC | CASSPPPGGANVLTF | TRBJ2-6 | NA | TRBV12-3/TRBV12-4 | many
TGTGCCAGCCCACCGGGGCGGCCGATTCAAGAGACCCAGTACTTC | CASPPGRPIQETQYF | TRBJ2-5 | NA | TRBV25-1 | NA
TGTGCCAGCAGCGCTGGGAAGCTCCGGGACAGGGACCATGAGCAGTTCTTC | CASSAGKLRDRDHEQFF | TRBJ2-1 | TRBD1 | TRBV11-2 | many